What follows is one T cell receptor (beta chain) and its context. The antigen is undetermined. This record comes from a study of OX40 agonist ivuxolimab in advanced cancers. Study as a whole: It was permissible to have had prior anti-PD-1, anti-PD-L1 or anti-CTLA-4 therapy, and around 43% had some.

Germline V gene lookup returns CDR1 LNHDA and CDR2 SQIVND (reference sequence). The V gene lost 4 bases and the J gene lost 5 bases, with 12 bases spanning the gap. The CDR3 contains 13 residues. Findings of the study overall: At doses 0.1 to 3.0 mg/kg, CD4+ and CD8+ clones expanded.

Repertoires were generated with immunoSEQ multiplex PCR, while TCRdb's copy carries only in-frame clones and drops some. Among 70,000 to 80,000 clones listed, approximately 85% were seen once. Source: CD4+ or CD8+ T cells sorted from blood, taken in a trial of the OX40 agonist ivuxolimab. This TCR was recovered from an adult with an advanced solid tumor such as melanoma, head and neck, liver or kidney cancer. This chain joins TRBV19 and TRBJ2-7; possible D gene TRBD1, 6 bases. CDR3 residues: CASSTTGLDEQYF. CDR3 nucleotide sequence: TGTGCCAGTAGTACTACAGGGTTGGACGAGCAGTACTTC.